These T cell receptor beta chains were read from a single sample in a study of blood T cell repertoires in COVID-19. Sequenced by immunoSEQ multiplex PCR; TCRdb stores in-frame clones only, minus some. This table holds 150,000 to 180,000 clones, about 85% found once. Sequencing input: peripheral blood. The receptors were sampled from a man between 60 and 75 years old with COVID-19, enrolled during active disease. Each CDR3 is given with its conserved first and last residue. Fields, in order: J gene, D gene, V gene, clone size, CDR3 protein, CDR3 DNA. A D gene is named only where the DNA matches it firmly. Expanded clones are given a class, and other clones once, few, many or no size at all.

>TRBJ1-2|TRBD1|TRBV28|NA
CASSPDRERYGYTF
TGTGCCAGCAGTCCGGACAGGGAACGCTATGGCTACACCTTC
>TRBJ2-3|TRBD2|TRBV6-5|NA
CASSFSGSTDTQYF
TGTGCCAGCAGCTTTAGCGGGAGCACAGATACGCAGTATTTT
>TRBJ1-5|NA|TRBV5-6|few
CASSLGAGYQPQHF
TGTGCCAGCAGCTTGGGGGCAGGGTATCAGCCCCAGCATTTT
>TRBJ2-2|TRBD2|TRBV11-3|NA
CASSSHASGISGELFF
TGTGCCAGCAGCTCCCACGCTAGCGGGATCTCCGGGGAGCTGTTTTTT
>TRBJ1-3|NA|TRBV19|few
CASSNRDSGGNTIYF
TGTGCCAGTAGTAATAGAGACTCGGGTGGAAACACCATATATTTT
>TRBJ1-2|NA|TRBV6-2/TRBV6-3|NA
CASSRPPGGGEYGYTF
TGTGCCAGCAGCCGCCCCCCAGGCGGGGGGGAATATGGCTACACCTTC
>TRBJ1-4|NA|TRBV27|NA
CASRSRQSQGEKLFF
TGTGCCAGCAGATCCCGACAGTCCCAGGGAGAAAAACTGTTTTTT
>TRBJ1-6|TRBD1|TRBV3-1/TRBV3-2|NA
CASSRGDRANSPLHF
TGTGCCAGCAGCCGAGGGGACAGGGCTAATTCACCCCTCCACTTT
>TRBJ1-2|NA|TRBV6-2/TRBV6-3|NA
CASSPLYGYTF
TGTGCCAGCAGTCCACTCTATGGCTACACCTTC
>TRBJ2-2|NA|TRBV19|NA
CASSKVAVTGELFF
TGTGCCAGTAGTAAGGTAGCGGTCACCGGGGAGCTGTTTTTT
>TRBJ1-2|NA|TRBV15|NA
CATSRGSPGFYEQGPHYGYTF
TGTGCCACCAGCAGGGGATCGCCCGGTTTTTACGAACAGGGTCCACACTATGGCTACACCTTC
>TRBJ1-2|TRBD1|TRBV6-6|NA
CASSSDRSEGYTF
TGTGCCAGCAGCTCGGACAGGAGCGAGGGCTACACCTTC
>TRBJ2-2|NA|TRBV11-3|NA
CASREGWATANTGELFF
TGTGCCAGCAGGGAGGGGTGGGCGACAGCGAACACCGGGGAGCTGTTTTTT
>TRBJ1-1|TRBD1|TRBV11-3|NA
CASSPRQGKWNTEAFF
TGTGCCAGCAGCCCGCGACAGGGGAAATGGAACACTGAAGCTTTCTTT
>TRBJ2-7|TRBD1|TRBV19|NA
CASSMRQGYEQYF
TGTGCCAGTAGTATGAGACAGGGCTACGAGCAGTACTTC
>TRBJ1-1|TRBD1|TRBV9|many
CASSVDRGGVTEAFF
TGTGCCAGCAGCGTCGACAGGGGAGGGGTCACTGAAGCTTTCTTT
>TRBJ1-2|NA|TRBV6-2/TRBV6-3|NA
CASSYARGSLLYGYTF
TGTGCCAGCAGTTACGCGCGGGGCAGCCTCCTCTATGGCTACACCTTC
>TRBJ1-5|TRBD1|TRBV18|NA
CASSPGQNNQPQHF
TGTGCCAGCTCACCGGGACAGAACAATCAGCCCCAGCATTTT
>TRBJ2-1|NA|TRBV7-8|NA
CATRGYGGVTYNEQFF
TGTGCCACCAGGGGTTACGGGGGAGTTACCTACAATGAGCAGTTCTTC
>TRBJ2-7|TRBD1|TRBV19|few
CASKDRQNYEQYF
TGTGCCAGTAAGGACAGGCAGAACTACGAGCAGTACTTC
>TRBJ2-3|NA|TRBV14|NA
CASSQSGRAIITDTQYF
TGTGCCAGCAGCCAGTCGGGCAGGGCAATCATCACAGATACGCAGTATTTT
>TRBJ1-5|NA|TRBV7-8|NA
CASSLRPAGSGGNQPQHF
TGTGCCAGCAGCTTACGCCCCGCGGGTTCAGGGGGCAATCAGCCCCAGCATTTT
>TRBJ2-1|NA|TRBV5-1|NA
CASSSGLLQFF
TGCGCCAGCAGCTCGGGACTCCTCCAGTTCTTC
>TRBJ2-1|NA|TRBV27|NA
CASSFRASSSYNEQFF
TGTGCCAGCAGTTTTCGAGCGTCAAGCTCCTACAATGAGCAGTTCTTC
>TRBJ1-2|TRBD1|TRBV18|NA
CASREPGQRTSNYGYTF
TGTGCCAGCCGAGAACCGGGACAGCGGACCTCTAACTATGGCTACACCTTC
>TRBJ2-7|TRBD2|TRBV14|NA
CASSPILSSGRHEQYF
TGTGCCAGCAGCCCGATCCTGTCTAGCGGGCGGCACGAGCAGTACTTC
>TRBJ2-2|NA|TRBV19|NA
CASSIQGNTGELFF
TGTGCCAGTAGTATCCAGGGGAACACCGGGGAGCTGTTTTTT
>TRBJ2-7|NA|TRBV3-1/TRBV3-2|NA
CASSPRSGASYEQYF
TGTGCCAGCAGCCCTCGGTCAGGGGCCTCCTACGAGCAGTACTTC
>TRBJ1-4|TRBD1|TRBV27|NA
CASSRDRGEKLFF
TGTGCCAGCAGCCGGGACAGGGGTGAAAAACTGTTTTTT
>TRBJ1-2|TRBD1|TRBV30|NA
CAWFRQGLDGYTF
TGTGCCTGGTTCAGACAGGGGTTGGATGGCTACACCTTC
>TRBJ2-5|NA|TRBV29-1|few
CSDGGRGETQYF
TGCAGCGATGGGGGGAGAGGAGAGACCCAGTACTTC
>TRBJ1-1|TRBD1|TRBV29-1|NA
CSVDLLQGGTGRNTEAFF
TGCAGCGTTGACCTCCTCCAGGGGGGCACAGGGCGGAACACTGAAGCTTTCTTT
>TRBJ2-5|NA|TRBV7-2|NA
CASSPGWNSIGETQYF
TGTGCCAGCAGCCCGGGGTGGAACTCCATCGGGGAGACCCAGTACTTC
>TRBJ2-7|NA|TRBV7-6|NA
CASSAGVSGGPGSGEQYF
TGTGCCAGCAGCGCGGGTGTGTCTGGGGGCCCGGGCTCCGGCGAGCAGTACTTC
>TRBJ2-7|TRBD2|TRBV7-6|few
CASSLTSGGKSSYEQYF
TGTGCCAGCAGCTTAACTAGCGGGGGCAAAAGCTCCTACGAGCAGTACTTC
>TRBJ1-5|NA|TRBV24-1|NA
CATSARGDLNQPQHF
TGTGCCACCAGTGCCAGAGGAGACTTAAATCAGCCCCAGCATTTT
>TRBJ2-3|TRBD2|TRBV5-1|NA
CASSSAQRGLTDTQYF
TGCGCCAGCAGCTCCGCCCAGCGGGGCCTAACAGATACGCAGTATTTT
>TRBJ1-1|NA|TRBV12-3/TRBV12-4|NA
CASNPQGMAKAFF
TGTGCCAGCAACCCACAGGGTATGGCGAAAGCTTTCTTT
>TRBJ1-6|NA|TRBV18|few
CASSPESSYNSPLHF
TGTGCCAGCTCACCAGAGAGCTCCTATAATTCACCCCTCCACTTT
>TRBJ1-5|NA|TRBV6-6|NA
CASSYREKTGNQPQHF
TGTGCCAGCAGTTACCGGGAGAAGACGGGCAATCAGCCCCAGCATTTT
>TRBJ1-2|NA|TRBV20-1|NA
CSARDSLGYTF
TGCAGTGCTAGAGATTCCTTGGGCTACACCTTC
>TRBJ2-7|TRBD1|TRBV6-5|once
CASSPTGTGSYEQYF
TGTGCCAGCAGTCCAACCGGGACAGGGTCCTACGAGCAGTACTTC
>TRBJ1-6|NA|TRBV19|NA
CASSIGQNNSPLHF
TGTGCCAGTAGTATCGGACAGAATAATTCACCCCTCCACTTT
>TRBJ2-5|TRBD1|TRBV7-9|NA
CASSSYGTGGNQETQYF
TGTGCCAGCAGCTCCTACGGGACAGGGGGTAACCAAGAGACCCAGTACTTC
>TRBJ2-7|TRBD2|TRBV9|NA
CASSVEVAGVREQYF
TGTGCCAGCAGCGTAGAAGTAGCGGGGGTTAGGGAGCAGTACTTC
>TRBJ2-1|TRBD1|TRBV5-1|once
CASSLAPTGTGGNNEQFF
TGCGCCAGCAGCTTGGCCCCAACCGGGACAGGGGGCAACAATGAGCAGTTCTTC
>TRBJ2-7|TRBD1|TRBV28|NA
CASSSGTEPYEQYF
TGTGCCAGCAGTTCCGGGACAGAGCCCTACGAGCAGTACTTC
>TRBJ1-3|NA|TRBV29-1|NA
CSVEDRGRISGNTIYF
TGCAGCGTTGAAGATCGAGGAAGGATATCCGGAAACACCATATATTTT
>TRBJ1-3|NA|TRBV10-3|NA
CAIMRDYLSGNTIYF
TGTGCCATCATGAGGGACTACCTCTCTGGAAACACCATATATTTT
>TRBJ1-2|NA|TRBV11-2|NA
CASSLEDIGYTF
TGTGCCAGCAGCTTAGAGGACATTGGCTACACCTTC
>TRBJ1-4|NA|TRBV19|NA
CASSIEGEASATNEKLFF
TGTGCCAGTAGTATAGAGGGCGAAGCTTCCGCAACTAATGAAAAACTGTTTTTT
>TRBJ1-1|NA|TRBV3-1/TRBV3-2|NA
CASSPVPGHYTEAFF
TGTGCCAGCAGCCCTGTCCCGGGACATTACACTGAAGCTTTCTTT